This T cell receptor beta chain is drawn from a study of blood T cell repertoires in COVID-19 (dated by TCRdb to about 2020). Notes on the research overall: Samples from collaborators originated in the United States, Italy and Spain and spanned both the acute and convalescent phases of COVID-19. The material from the prospective study consisted of cDNA or gDNA derived from T cells, B-cell-depleted T cells, or PBMCs. Subjects who had been exposed to COVID-19, were actively infected with it, or had recovered from it provided the deeply sampled blood TCRbeta repertoires that made up the dataset. The repertoires were released in a freely available public database meant as a resource for research on the immune response to SARS-CoV-2. Samples came from the ongoing ImmuneRACE study (first 160 participants) plus 1,254 subjects from 6 global collaborators. Sample metadata almost always included a de-identified subject ID, COVID-19 status, age in years and sex. Where HLA class I and class II types were available, the types were taken from metadata supplied by the sample provider, not from assay-based typing.

TCRbeta CDR3 regions were amplified from genomic DNA using the immunoSEQ Assay, a bias-controlled multiplex PCR. As for how the authors treated the data: The number of nucleated cells in each sample was estimated by amplification of reference gene primers within the assay. Sequence reads were collapsed and filtered to measure the absolute abundance of every unique TCRbeta CDR3 rearrangement. For each sample, productive Simpson clonality was calculated by taking the square root of Simpson's diversity index across productive rearrangements. Held by TCRdb, this immuneACCESS table contains in-frame sequences only and omits some clones. Under half of the omission traces to an unresolved V gene where checked; the cause of the rest is unknown. V and J calls plus clone size are reproduced from that table; the DNA served to infer D and trimming. Within this sample are 14,000 or so clones, with more than 80% of them counted one time only. The ten largest clonotypes hold approximately 14% of the sample.

Results and caveats for the whole study, not just this receptor: Clinical and demographic metadata were provided uncurated, with the amount varying by source and participant.

Per the germline V gene (reference sequence), LNHDA is the CDR1 and SQIVND is the CDR2. Inclusive of the bounding cysteine and phenylalanine, the CDR3 is 16 residues long. Of the read, only the CDR3 DNA is kept; its 48 bases are in frame from base 1. V is clipped by 2 bases and J by 10 bases, and the sequence between their germline boundaries is 20 bases long. The collaborating institutions used their own protocols to collect whole blood in K2EDTA tubes. For TCRbeta analysis, collaborators shipped samples as frozen whole blood, isolated PBMCs, or DNA extracted from either of those sample types. Worth noting for this clone: Its antigen target is currently unknown. One base away there is no much larger clone; base qualities are not given.

The sequence joins TRBV19 to TRBJ1-4; TRBD1 might be the D gene, on 5 matching bases. This receptor was taken from a man aged 50-60 years with active COVID-19. Specimen: peripheral blood. CDR3 protein: CASSILSGQSGGKLFF. The nucleotides are TGTGCCAGTAGTATATTAAGTGGACAATCCGGTGGAAAACTGTTTTTT.